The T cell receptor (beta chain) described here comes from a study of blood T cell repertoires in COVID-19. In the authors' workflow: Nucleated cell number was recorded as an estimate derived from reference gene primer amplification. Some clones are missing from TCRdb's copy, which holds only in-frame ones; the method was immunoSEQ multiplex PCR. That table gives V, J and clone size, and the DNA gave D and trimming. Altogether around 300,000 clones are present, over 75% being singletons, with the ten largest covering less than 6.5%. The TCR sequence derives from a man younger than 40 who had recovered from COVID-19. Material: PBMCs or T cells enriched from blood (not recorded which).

CDR3 sequence reads: CASGRGQRNYGYTF. Here the CDR3 DNA reads TGTGCCAGCGGACGGGGACAGCGGAACTATGGCTACACCTTC. V gene TRBV6-5 combines with J gene TRBJ1-2; 7 positions match TRBD1. V shed 8 bases, J shed 2 bases, and the junction held 8 bases outside the gene matches. Germline lookup yields CDR1 MNHEY and CDR2 SVGAGI. This CDR3 has 14 residues.